This T cell receptor beta chain was sequenced for a study of fetal regulatory T cell absence and autoimmunity. About this clone: The antigen is unknown.

Overall study findings and caveats: Antigen-driven pancreatic autoimmunity before birth in IPEX was inferred from oligoclonal enrichment.

Per germline, CDR1 SGDLS and CDR2 YYNGEE. V lost 0 bases, J lost 7 bases, and 9 bases stayed unmatched. The CDR3 totals 16 residues. Sequencing was performed with immunoSEQ multiplex PCR; in TCRdb, only in-frame clones are kept and a portion is missing. The table has 95,000 or so clones, roughly 78% seen once. Sequenced: pancreas tissue. The clonotype comes from a male donor with IPEX syndrome. The rearrangement links TRBV9 to TRBJ2-1; TRBD2 matches at 8 bases. CDR3 residues: CASSVDFSAGVNEQFF. CDR3 bases: TGTGCCAGCAGCGTAGATTTTTCAGCGGGAGTGAATGAGCAGTTCTTC.